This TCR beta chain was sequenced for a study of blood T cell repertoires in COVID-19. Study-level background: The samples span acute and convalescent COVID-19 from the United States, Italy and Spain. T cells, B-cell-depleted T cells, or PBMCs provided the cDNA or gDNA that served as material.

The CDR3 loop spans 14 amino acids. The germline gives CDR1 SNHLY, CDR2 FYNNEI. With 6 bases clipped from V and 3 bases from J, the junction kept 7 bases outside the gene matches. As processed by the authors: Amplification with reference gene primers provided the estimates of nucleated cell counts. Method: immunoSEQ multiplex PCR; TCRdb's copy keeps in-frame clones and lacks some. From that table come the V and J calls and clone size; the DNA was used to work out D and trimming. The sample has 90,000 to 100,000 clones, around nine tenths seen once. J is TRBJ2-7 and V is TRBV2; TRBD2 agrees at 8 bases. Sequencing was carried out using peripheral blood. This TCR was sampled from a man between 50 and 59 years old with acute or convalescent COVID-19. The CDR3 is CASREGLVNYEQYF. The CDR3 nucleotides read TGTGCCAGCAGGGAGGGACTAGTTAACTACGAGCAGTACTTC.